This TCR beta chain was sequenced during a study of cytomegalovirus exposure and HLA in healthy donors. Study-wide results and caveats: It was only CMV serostatus that was available as immune exposure information.

The PCR made use of 60 Vbeta and 13 Jbeta primers. Generated by immunoSEQ multiplex PCR, the TCRdb table keeps only in-frame clones and is missing some. The repertoire holds 95,000 to 100,000 clones, with roughly four fifths as singletons. Germline V CDR1 and CDR2: LNHDA, SQIVND (reference sequence). The CDR3 is made up of 19 amino acids. With 0 bases clipped from V and 2 bases from J, the junction kept 10 bases outside the gene matches. Details on this clone: Its antigen is not identified.

The genes are TRBV19 and TRBJ2-3; TRBD2 matches at 11 bases. This TCR was sampled from a human donor in good health. The sample taken for sequencing was PBMCs. The CDR3 protein is CASSIDHPISGGATDTQYF. The CDR3, as DNA: TGTGCCAGTAGTATAGATCACCCTATTAGCGGGGGGGCCACAGATACGCAGTATTTT.